These 19 T cell receptor beta chains were all obtained from the same sample, sequenced in a study of blood T cell repertoires in COVID-19 (dated by TCRdb to 2019 to 2021). Libraries were constructed by the immunoSEQ multiplex PCR assay. Held by TCRdb, this immuneACCESS table contains in-frame sequences only and omits some clones. Under half of the omission traces to an unresolved V gene where checked; the cause of the rest is unknown. In all, the sample holds about 310,000 clones, and 70% to 90% of those were seen once. Jointly, the top ten make up about 7.8% of the sample. The sample taken for sequencing was peripheral blood. The receptor set was obtained from a woman aged 45-59 years who had recovered from COVID-19.

The rearrangement uses TRBV3-1 (or the pseudogene TRBV3-2) and TRBJ1-2, with D possibly being TRBD1 (6 bases). Germline V gene sequence: CDR1 LGHDT, CDR2 YNNKEL (reference sequence). The CDR3 loop spans 15 amino acids. The V end lost 4 bases, the J end lost 6 bases, and 18 bases lay between the germline ends. The CDR3 DNA reads TGTGCCAGCAGCCGTGGCGGGGGACATAAGAATGGCTACACCTTC. Its translation: CASSRGGGHKNGYTF.

The chain has TRBV4-1 and TRBJ2-1; 8 bases are shared with TRBD1. V lost 5 bases to trimming and J lost 3 bases; unmatched junction nucleotides: 6. There are 15 residues in the CDR3. Germline CDR1 is MGHRA and CDR2 is YSYEKL. CDR3 DNA sequence: TGCGCCAGCAGCTACGCAACAGGGGGCTACAATGAGCAGTTCTTC. As protein: CASSYATGGYNEQFF.

There are a few counts of this clone. The gene calls are TRBV28 and TRBJ1-6, with 7 bases fitting TRBD1. Germline trimming cut 8 bases from V and 9 bases from J; bases unmatched to any gene: 13. The CDR3 has 15 amino acids. Germline V CDR1 and CDR2: MDHEN, SYDVKM. This chain's CDR3 is CASRRDSYLGSPLHF. In DNA, the CDR3 is TGTGCCAGCCGCCGGGACAGTTATTTAGGTTCACCCCTCCACTTT.

This chain uses TRBV28 with TRBJ1-4; D unclear. Germline V gene lookup returns CDR1 MDHEN and CDR2 SYDVKM. The CDR3 is 10 amino acids. V lost 6 bases to trimming and J lost 11 bases, with 7 bases between them. CDR3 residues: CASRAGKLFF. DNA for the CDR3: TGTGCCAGCAGGGCGGGTAAACTGTTTTTT.

The chain's CDR3 is CASSSSGYGYTF. The CDR3 nucleotides read TGTGCCAGCAGCTCGTCAGGGTATGGCTACACCTTC. The rearrangement joins TRBV7-9 to TRBJ1-2, with D perhaps TRBD1 (5 bases). Trimming shortened V by 4 bases and J by 5 bases, and 8 bases separated the two germline ends. The CDR3 contains 12 residues. Germline-derived CDR1 and CDR2 are SEHNR and FQNEAQ (reference sequence).

V usage is TRBV7-9 and J usage is TRBJ2-1; 10 bases are shared with TRBD2. With V trimmed by 5 bases and J by 4 bases, 14 bases remained unmatched. In germline, CDR1 is SEHNR, CDR2 FQNEAQ (reference sequence). The CDR3 totals 18 residues. Here the CDR3 reads CASSLGSGRENSYNEQFF. The DNA for the CDR3 is TGTGCCAGCAGCCTAGGGAGCGGGAGGGAAAATTCATACAATGAGCAGTTCTTC.

This clone was seen just once. This sequence joins TRBV14 and TRBJ2-2, with D unclear. Trimming left V 3 bases short and J 1 base short, with 12 bases between. CDR3 length equals 16 residues. Per germline, CDR1 SGHDN and CDR2 FVKESK. The CDR3: CASSHLSSLNTGELFF. The CDR3 bases are TGTGCCAGCAGCCATTTGTCTAGTCTGAACACCGGGGAGCTGTTTTTT.

This chain links TRBV7-9 with TRBJ2-2, with D possibly called TRBD1 or TRBD2 (6 bases each). This CDR3 comprises 15 residues. The V gene's germline CDR1 is SEHNR and CDR2 FQNEAQ (reference sequence). V was cut by 5 bases and J by 2 bases, with 12 bases left in between. The CDR3 nucleotides read TGTGCCAGCAGCAGGGGGGCCAGTAACACCGGGGAGCTGTTTTTT. It specifies CASSRGASNTGELFF.

The chain has TRBV6-6 and TRBJ1-5; a weak D match, TRBD1 (6 bases). The V gene lost 2 bases and the J gene lost 5 bases, with 10 bases spanning the gap. CDR3 length: 14 amino acids. Per germline, CDR1 MNHNY and CDR2 SVGAGI (reference sequence). CDR3 DNA sequence: TGTGCCAGCAGTTACAAGGGGGGGGATCAGCCCCAGCATTTT. Its translation: CASSYKGGDQPQHF.

The rearrangement joins TRBV24-1 to TRBJ2-7; TRBD1 agrees at 7 bases. CDR3 length equals 15 residues. CDR1 and CDR2 from the germline V gene are KGHDR and SFDVKD. Trimming took 7 bases from V and 0 from J; bases not matched to a gene: 8. DNA of the CDR3: TGTGCCACCAGCGAGGGGACAGCTCACTCCTACGAGCAGTACTTC. It specifies CATSEGTAHSYEQYF.

The chain couples TRBV18 to TRBJ2-3; tentative D call: TRBD2 (5 bases). This CDR3 contains 16 residues. V dropped 3 bases and J dropped 0 bases, with 13 bases sitting between them. Per germline, CDR1 KGHSH and CDR2 LQKENI. The DNA for the CDR3 is TGTGCCAGCTCACCGACATTTGGCGGGAGCACAGATACGCAGTATTTT. Protein: CASSPTFGGSTDTQYF.

The rearrangement joins TRBV5-1 to TRBJ1-2; a weak D match, TRBD1 (5 bases). The CDR3 has 15 residues. Germline lookup yields CDR1 SGHRS and CDR2 YFSETQ. V lost 1 base, J lost 7 bases, and 17 bases lay in between. The chain's CDR3 is CASSLSRDSMSGYTF. The CDR3 region has the DNA TGCGCCAGCAGCTTGTCCCGAGACAGCATGAGTGGCTACACCTTC.

The chain recombines TRBV7-9 with TRBJ2-1; D call uncertain. CDR1 and CDR2 (germline): SEHNR, FQNEAQ (reference sequence). With 1 base removed from V and 1 base from J, the gap between germline ends came to 5 bases. This CDR3 contains 14 residues. As DNA, the CDR3 is TGTGCCAGCAGCTTAGGCGGTTCCTACAATGAGCAGTTCTTC. Translation gives CASSLGGSYNEQFF. The full variable domain, rest sourced from reference TRBV7-9 and TRBJ2-1, is DTGVSQNPRHKITKRGQNVTFRCDPISEHNRLYWYRQTLGQGPEFLTYFQNEAQLEKSRLLSDRFSAERPKGSFSTLEIQRTEQGDSAMYLCASSLGGSYNEQFFGPGTRLTVL.

The rearrangement links TRBV28 to TRBJ1-5, with 8 bases aligning to TRBD1. The CDR3 has 15 residues. The J segment lost 3 bases and the V segment lost 6 bases, leaving 7 bases of the junction unmatched. In germline, CDR1 is MDHEN, CDR2 SYDVKM. This chain's CDR3 is CASRTRTGYNQPQHF. The CDR3 bases are TGTGCCAGCAGAACCCGGACAGGGTACAATCAGCCCCAGCATTTT. Drawing the rest from reference TRBV28 and TRBJ1-5, the complete variable domain is DVKVTQSSRYLVKRTGEKVFLECVQDMDHENMFWYRQDPGLGLRLIYFSYDVKMKEKGDIPEGYSVSREKKERFSLILESASTNQTSMYLCASRTRTGYNQPQHFGDGTRLSIL.

This clone appeared a single time. V is TRBV28 and J is TRBJ1-2; no clear D gene. V lost 6 bases and J lost 5, with 13 bases in between. The CDR3 contains 13 residues. In germline, CDR1 is MDHEN, CDR2 SYDVKM. CDR3 DNA: TGTGCCAGCAGCCTTATACAAACGTATGGCTACACCTTC. As protein: CASSLIQTYGYTF.

J is TRBJ2-1 and V is TRBV12-3 or TRBV12-4; TRBD1 might be the D (7 bases). This CDR3 comprises 13 residues. Trimming took off 5 bases at V and 8 bases at J, with 13 bases between the two ends. CDR3 sequence (DNA): TGTGCCAGCAGTGCCGGCAGGGGGGATGAGCAGTTCTTC. Its translation is CASSAGRGDEQFF.

This chain uses TRBV29-1 with TRBJ2-1; 8 bases are shared with TRBD2. This CDR3 has 15 amino acids. The trim removed 8 bases at V and 0 bases at J, leaving 9 bases unmatched. Germline CDR1 reads SQVTM; CDR2 reads ANQGSEA. CDR3 nucleotides: TGCAGCCTGACTTGGACTAGCCGCTCCTACAATGAGCAGTTCTTC. Translation gives CSLTWTSRSYNEQFF.

The chain is built from TRBV5-5 and TRBJ2-7; 7 bases agree with TRBD1. There are 16 residues in the CDR3. Germline assignment: CDR1 SGHKS and CDR2 YYEKEE (reference sequence). Trimming removed 4 bases from V and 2 bases from J; junction bases left unmatched: 12. CDR3 sequence (DNA): TGTGCCAGCAGCCTTCTGACAGGGAAGGGAACCTACGAGCAGTACTTC. Amino acids: CASSLLTGKGTYEQYF.

This clone turned up a few times. This sequence joins TRBV27 and TRBJ2-6; D is possibly TRBD2 (5 bases). There are 15 residues in the CDR3. Trimming stripped 6 bases from V and 0 bases from J, with 9 bases between. Germline V gives CDR1 MNHEY, CDR2 SMNVEV (reference sequence). CDR3 loop: CASRRGISGANVLTF. In DNA form, the CDR3 reads TGTGCCAGCAGACGGGGAATCTCTGGGGCCAACGTCCTGACTTTC.